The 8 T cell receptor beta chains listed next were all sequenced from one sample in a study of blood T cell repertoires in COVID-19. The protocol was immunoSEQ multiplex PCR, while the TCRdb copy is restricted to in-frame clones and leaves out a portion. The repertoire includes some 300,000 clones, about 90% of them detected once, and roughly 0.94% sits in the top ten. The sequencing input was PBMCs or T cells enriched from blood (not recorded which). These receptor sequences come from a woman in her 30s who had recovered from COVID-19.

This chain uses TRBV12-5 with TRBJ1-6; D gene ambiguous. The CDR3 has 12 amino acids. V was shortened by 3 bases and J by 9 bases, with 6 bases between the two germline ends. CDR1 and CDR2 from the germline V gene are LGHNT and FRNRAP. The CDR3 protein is CASGLDISPLHF. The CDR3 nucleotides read TGTGCTAGTGGTTTAGACATTTCACCCCTCCACTTT.

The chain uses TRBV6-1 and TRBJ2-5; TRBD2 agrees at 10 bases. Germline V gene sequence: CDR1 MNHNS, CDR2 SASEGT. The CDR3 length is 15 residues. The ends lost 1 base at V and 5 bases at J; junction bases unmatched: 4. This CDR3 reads CASSEESGGAETQYF. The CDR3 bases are TGTGCCAGCAGTGAAGAAAGCGGGGGGGCCGAGACCCAGTACTTC.

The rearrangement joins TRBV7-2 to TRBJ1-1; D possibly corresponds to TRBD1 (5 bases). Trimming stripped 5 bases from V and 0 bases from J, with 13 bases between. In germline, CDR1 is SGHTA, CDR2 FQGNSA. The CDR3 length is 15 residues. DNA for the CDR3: TGTGCCAGCAGCCCCGGTCCGGACATGAACACTGAAGCTTTCTTT. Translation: CASSPGPDMNTEAFF.

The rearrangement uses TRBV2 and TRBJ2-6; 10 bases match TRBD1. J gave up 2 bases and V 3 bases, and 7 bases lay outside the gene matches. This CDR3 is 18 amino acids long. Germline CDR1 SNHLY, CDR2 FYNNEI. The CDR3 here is CASSEGQGLGAGANVLTF. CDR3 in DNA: TGTGCCAGCAGTGAGGGACAGGGGCTAGGCGCTGGGGCCAACGTCCTGACTTTC.

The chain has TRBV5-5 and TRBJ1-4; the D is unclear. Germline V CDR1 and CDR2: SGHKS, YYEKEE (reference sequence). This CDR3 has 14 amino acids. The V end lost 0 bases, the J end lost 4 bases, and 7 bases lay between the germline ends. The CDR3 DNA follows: TGTGCCAGCAGCTTGGCGGGGATTAATGAAAAACTGTTTTTT. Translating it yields CASSLAGINEKLFF.

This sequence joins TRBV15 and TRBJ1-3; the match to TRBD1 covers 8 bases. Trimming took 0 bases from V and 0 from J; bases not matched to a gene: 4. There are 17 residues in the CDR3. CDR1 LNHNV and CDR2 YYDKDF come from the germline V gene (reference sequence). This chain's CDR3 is CATSREATGVSGNTIYF. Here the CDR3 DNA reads TGTGCCACCAGCAGAGAAGCGACAGGGGTCTCTGGAAACACCATATATTTT.

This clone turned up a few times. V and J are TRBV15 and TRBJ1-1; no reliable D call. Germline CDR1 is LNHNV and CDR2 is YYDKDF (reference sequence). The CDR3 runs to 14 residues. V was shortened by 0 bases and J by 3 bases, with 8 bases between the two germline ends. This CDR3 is CATSRDRTYTEAFF. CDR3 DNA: TGTGCCACCAGCAGAGATAGGACTTACACTGAAGCTTTCTTT. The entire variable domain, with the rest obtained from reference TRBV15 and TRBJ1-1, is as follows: DAMVIQNPRYQVTQFGKPVTLSCSQTLNHNVMYWYQQKSSQAPKLLFHYYDKDFNNEADTPDNFQSRRPNTSFCFLDIRSPGLGDTAMYLCATSRDRTYTEAFFGQGTRLTVV.

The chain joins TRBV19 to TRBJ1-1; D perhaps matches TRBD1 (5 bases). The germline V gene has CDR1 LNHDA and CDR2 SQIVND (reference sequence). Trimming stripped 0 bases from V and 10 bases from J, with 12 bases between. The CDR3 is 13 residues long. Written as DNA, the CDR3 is TGTGCCAGTAGTATAGATTACCGGGGGACAGCTTTCTTT. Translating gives CASSIDYRGTAFF.